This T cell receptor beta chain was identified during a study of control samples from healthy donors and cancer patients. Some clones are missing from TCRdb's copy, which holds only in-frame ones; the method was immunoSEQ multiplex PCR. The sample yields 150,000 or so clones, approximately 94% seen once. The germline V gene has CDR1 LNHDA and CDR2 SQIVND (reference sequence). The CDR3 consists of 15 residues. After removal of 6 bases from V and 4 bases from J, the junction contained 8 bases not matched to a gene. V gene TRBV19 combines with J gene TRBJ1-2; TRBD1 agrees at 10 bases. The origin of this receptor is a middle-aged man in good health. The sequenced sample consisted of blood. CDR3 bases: TGTGCCAGTAGCATCGACAGGGGGCAGAGCTATGGCTACACCTTC. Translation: CASSIDRGQSYGYTF.